This T cell receptor (beta chain) was found in a study of cytomegalovirus exposure and HLA in healthy donors. This CDR3 comprises 12 residues. V lost 0 bases to trimming and J lost 6 bases, with 6 bases between them. CDR1 is SGHTS, CDR2 YDEGEE, per germline. Use of 60 Vbeta and 13 Jbeta primers characterized the PCR. Sequencing used immunoSEQ multiplex PCR; TCRdb keeps in-frame clones, though not all of them. The sample yields roughly 82,000 clones, roughly 72% seen once. The gene calls are TRBV5-8 and TRBJ1-2; D uncertain. The TCR originated in a woman in her thirties or forties in good health and CMV-seropositive. Sequenced sample: PBMCs. CDR3 sequence: CASSLAGNGYTF. The CDR3 DNA is TGTGCCAGCAGCTTGGCGGGGAATGGCTACACCTTC.